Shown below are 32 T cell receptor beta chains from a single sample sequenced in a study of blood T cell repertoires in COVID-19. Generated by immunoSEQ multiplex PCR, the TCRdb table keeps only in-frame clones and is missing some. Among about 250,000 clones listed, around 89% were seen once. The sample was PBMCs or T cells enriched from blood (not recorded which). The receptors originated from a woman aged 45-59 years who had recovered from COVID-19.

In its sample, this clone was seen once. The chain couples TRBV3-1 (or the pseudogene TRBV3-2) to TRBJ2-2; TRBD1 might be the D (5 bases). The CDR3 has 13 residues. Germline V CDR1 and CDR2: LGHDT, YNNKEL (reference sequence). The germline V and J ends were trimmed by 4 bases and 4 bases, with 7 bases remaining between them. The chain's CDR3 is CASSPQGTGELFF. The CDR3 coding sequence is TGTGCCAGCAGCCCCCAGGGCACCGGGGAGCTGTTTTTT.

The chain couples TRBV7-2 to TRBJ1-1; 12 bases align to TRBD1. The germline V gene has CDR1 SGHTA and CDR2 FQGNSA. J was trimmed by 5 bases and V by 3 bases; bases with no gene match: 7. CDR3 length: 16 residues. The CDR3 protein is CASSFFGTGGGTEAFF. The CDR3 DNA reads TGTGCCAGCAGCTTTTTCGGGACAGGGGGCGGGACTGAAGCTTTCTTT.

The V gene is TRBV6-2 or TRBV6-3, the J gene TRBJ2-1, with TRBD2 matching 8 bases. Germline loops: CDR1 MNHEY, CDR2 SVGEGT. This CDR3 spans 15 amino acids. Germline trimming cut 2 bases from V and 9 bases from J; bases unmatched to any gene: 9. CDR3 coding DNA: TGTGCCAGCAGTTACGTAGCGGGGTGGGCTTCTGAGCAGTTCTTC. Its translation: CASSYVAGWASEQFF.

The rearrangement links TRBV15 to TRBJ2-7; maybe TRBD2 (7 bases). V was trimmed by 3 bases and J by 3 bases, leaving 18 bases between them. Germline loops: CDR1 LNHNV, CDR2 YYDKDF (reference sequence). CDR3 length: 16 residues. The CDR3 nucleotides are TGTGCCACCAGCAGGGGGGGGGCGGAATCCGACTACGAGCAGTACTTC. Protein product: CATSRGGAESDYEQYF.

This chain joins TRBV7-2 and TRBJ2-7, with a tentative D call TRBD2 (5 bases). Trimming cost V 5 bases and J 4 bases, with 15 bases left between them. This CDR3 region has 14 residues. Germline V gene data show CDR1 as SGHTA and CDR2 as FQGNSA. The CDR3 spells CASSPPGNPYEQYF. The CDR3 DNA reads TGTGCCAGCAGCCCTCCGGGGAACCCATACGAGCAGTACTTC. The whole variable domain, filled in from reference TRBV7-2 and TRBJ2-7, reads GAGVSQSPSNKVTEKGKDVELRCDPISGHTALYWYRQSLGQGLEFLIYFQGNSAPDKSGLPSDRFSAERTGGSVSTLTIQRTQQEDSAVYLCASSPPGNPYEQYFGPGTRLTVT.

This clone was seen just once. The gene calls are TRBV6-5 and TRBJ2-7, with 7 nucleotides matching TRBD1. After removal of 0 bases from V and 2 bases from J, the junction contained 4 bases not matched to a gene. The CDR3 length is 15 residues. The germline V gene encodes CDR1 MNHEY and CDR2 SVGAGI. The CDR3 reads CASSYSPDRAYEQYF. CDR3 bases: TGTGCCAGCAGTTACTCCCCTGACAGGGCCTACGAGCAGTACTTC.

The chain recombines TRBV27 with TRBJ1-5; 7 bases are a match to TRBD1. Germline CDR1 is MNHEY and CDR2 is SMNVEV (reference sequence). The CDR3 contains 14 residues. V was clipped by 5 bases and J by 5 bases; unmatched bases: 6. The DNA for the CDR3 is TGTGCCAGCAGTGAACGCACAGGGGATCAGCCCCAGCATTTT. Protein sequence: CASSERTGDQPQHF.

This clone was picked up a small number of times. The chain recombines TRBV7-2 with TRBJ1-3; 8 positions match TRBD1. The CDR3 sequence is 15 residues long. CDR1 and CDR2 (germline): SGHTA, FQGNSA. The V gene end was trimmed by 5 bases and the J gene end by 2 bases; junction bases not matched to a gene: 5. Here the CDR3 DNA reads TGTGCCAGCAGCCAAACAGGGGGGGCTGGAAACACCATATATTTT. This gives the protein CASSQTGGAGNTIYF.

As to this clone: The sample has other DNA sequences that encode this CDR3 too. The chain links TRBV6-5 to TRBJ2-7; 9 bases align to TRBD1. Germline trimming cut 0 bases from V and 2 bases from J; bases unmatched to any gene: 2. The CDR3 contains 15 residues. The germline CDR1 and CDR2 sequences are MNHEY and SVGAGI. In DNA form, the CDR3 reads TGTGCCAGCAGTTACTCAGGGACAGGGCCCTACGAGCAGTACTTC. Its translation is CASSYSGTGPYEQYF.

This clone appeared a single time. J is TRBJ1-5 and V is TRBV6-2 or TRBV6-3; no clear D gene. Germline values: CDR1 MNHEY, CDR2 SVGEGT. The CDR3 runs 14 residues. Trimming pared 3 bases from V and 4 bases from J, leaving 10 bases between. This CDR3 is CASSYELENQPQHF. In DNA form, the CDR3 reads TGTGCCAGCAGTTATGAGTTAGAGAATCAGCCCCAGCATTTT.

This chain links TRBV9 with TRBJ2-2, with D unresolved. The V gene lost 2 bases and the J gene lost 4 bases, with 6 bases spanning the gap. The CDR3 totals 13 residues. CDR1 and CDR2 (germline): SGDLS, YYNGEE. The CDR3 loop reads CASSVLVTGELFF. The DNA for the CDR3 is TGTGCCAGCAGCGTGTTAGTCACCGGGGAGCTGTTTTTT.

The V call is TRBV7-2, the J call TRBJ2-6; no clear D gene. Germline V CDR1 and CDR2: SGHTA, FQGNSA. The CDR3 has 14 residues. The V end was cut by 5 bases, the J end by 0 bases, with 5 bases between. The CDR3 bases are TGTGCCAGCAGCCTTAGCTCTGGGGCCAACGTCCTGACTTTC. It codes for CASSLSSGANVLTF.

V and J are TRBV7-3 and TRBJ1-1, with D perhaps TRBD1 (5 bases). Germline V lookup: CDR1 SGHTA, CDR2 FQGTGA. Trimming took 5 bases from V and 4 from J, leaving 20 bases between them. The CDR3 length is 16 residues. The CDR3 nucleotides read TGTGCCAGCAGCCCCTGGCTGGCAGGGCTAAGCACTGAAGCTTTCTTT. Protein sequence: CASSPWLAGLSTEAFF.

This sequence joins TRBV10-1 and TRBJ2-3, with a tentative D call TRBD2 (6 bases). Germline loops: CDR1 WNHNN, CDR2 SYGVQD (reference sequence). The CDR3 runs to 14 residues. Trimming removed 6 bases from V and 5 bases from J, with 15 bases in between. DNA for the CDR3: TGCGCCAGCAGCCGGGGGAACTGGCAAGATACGCAGTATTTT. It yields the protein CASSRGNWQDTQYF.

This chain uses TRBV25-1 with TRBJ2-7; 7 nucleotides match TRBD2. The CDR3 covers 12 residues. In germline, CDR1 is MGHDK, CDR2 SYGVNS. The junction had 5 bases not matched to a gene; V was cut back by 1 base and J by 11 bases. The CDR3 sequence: CASSESPREKYF. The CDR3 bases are TGTGCCAGCAGTGAATCTCCGCGGGAGAAGTACTTC.

Written as DNA, the CDR3 is TGCGCCAGCAGCCAAGTACTAGGGCGGCGGGGCTACACCTTC. This encodes CASSQVLGRRGYTF. The chain has TRBV4-1 and TRBJ1-2; D gene unclear. The CDR3 is 14 amino acids. The V gene's germline CDR1 is MGHRA and CDR2 YSYEKL. Trimming pared 1 base from V and 8 bases from J, leaving 14 bases between.

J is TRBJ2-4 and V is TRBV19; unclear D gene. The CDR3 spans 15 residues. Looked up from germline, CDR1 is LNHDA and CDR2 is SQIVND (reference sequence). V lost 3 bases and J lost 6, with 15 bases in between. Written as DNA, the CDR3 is TGTGCCAGTAGTATCTCCCTTCGAACGAGAAACATTCAGTACTTC. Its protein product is CASSISLRTRNIQYF.

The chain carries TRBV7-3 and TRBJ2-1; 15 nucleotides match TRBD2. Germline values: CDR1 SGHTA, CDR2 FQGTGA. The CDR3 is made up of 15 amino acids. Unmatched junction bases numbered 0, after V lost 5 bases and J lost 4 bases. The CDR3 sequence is CASSGLAGGYNEQFF. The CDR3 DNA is TGTGCCAGCAGCGGACTAGCGGGAGGGTACAATGAGCAGTTCTTC.

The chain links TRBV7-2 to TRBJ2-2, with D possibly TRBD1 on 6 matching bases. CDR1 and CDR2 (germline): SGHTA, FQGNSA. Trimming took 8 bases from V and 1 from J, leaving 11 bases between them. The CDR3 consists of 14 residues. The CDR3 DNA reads TGTGCCAGCGGCGTACAGGGGAACACCGGGGAGCTGTTTTTT. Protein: CASGVQGNTGELFF.

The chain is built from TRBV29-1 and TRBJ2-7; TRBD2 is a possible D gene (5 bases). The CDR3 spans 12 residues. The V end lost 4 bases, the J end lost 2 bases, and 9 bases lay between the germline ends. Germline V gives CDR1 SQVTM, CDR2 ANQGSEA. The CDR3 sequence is CSVVEETYEQYF. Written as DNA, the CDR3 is TGCAGCGTTGTGGAGGAAACCTACGAGCAGTACTTC.

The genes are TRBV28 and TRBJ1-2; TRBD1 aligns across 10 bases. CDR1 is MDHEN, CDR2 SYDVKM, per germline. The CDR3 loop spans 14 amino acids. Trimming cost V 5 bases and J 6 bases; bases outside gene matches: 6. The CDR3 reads CASSVTGGLNGYTF. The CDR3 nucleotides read TGTGCCAGCAGTGTGACAGGGGGCCTAAATGGCTACACCTTC.

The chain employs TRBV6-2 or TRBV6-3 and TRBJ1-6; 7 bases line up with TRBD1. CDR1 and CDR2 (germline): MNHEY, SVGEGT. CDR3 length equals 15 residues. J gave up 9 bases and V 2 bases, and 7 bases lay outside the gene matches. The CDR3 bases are TGTGCCAGCAGTTACCGGGACAGCGGAACTTCACCCCTCCACTTT. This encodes CASSYRDSGTSPLHF.

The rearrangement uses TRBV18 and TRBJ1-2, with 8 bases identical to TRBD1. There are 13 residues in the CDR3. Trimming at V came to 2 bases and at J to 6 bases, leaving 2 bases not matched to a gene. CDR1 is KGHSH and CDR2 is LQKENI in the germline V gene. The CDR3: CASSPSQGDGYTF. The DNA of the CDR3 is TGTGCCAGCTCACCATCACAGGGGGATGGCTACACCTTC.

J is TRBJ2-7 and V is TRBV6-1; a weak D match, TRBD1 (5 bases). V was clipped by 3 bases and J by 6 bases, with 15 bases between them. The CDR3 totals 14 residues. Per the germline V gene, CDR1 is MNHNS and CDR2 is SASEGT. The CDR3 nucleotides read TGTGCCAGCAGTGAGGGCCCCGCTCAGGGCGAGCAGTACTTC. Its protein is CASSEGPAQGEQYF.

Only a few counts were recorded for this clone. The CDR3 bases are TGTGCCTGGGGCTGGCGGGTGGCCTACAATGAGCAGTTCTTC. Its protein is CAWGWRVAYNEQFF. The chain joins TRBV30 to TRBJ2-1, with D perhaps TRBD2 (5 bases). Per the germline V gene, CDR1 is GTSNPN and CDR2 is SVGIG (reference sequence). The CDR3 has 14 residues. V was clipped by 5 bases and J by 2 bases, with 13 bases between them.

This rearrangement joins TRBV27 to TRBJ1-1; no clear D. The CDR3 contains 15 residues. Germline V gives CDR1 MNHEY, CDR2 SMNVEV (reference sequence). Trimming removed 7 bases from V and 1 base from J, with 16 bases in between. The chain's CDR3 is CASTKGRGSNTEAFF. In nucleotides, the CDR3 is TGTGCCAGCACCAAAGGAAGAGGGTCGAACACTGAAGCTTTCTTT.

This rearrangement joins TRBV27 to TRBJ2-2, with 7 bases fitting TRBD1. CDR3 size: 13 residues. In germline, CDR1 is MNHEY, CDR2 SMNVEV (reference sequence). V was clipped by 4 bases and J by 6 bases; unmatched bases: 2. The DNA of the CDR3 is TGTGCCAGCAGTTCCGACAGGGCCGGGGAGCTGTTTTTT. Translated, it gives CASSSDRAGELFF.

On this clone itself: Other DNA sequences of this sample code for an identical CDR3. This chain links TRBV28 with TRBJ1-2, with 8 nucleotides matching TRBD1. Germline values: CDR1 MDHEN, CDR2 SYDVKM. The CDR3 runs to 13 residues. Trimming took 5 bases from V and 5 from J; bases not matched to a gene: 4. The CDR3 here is CASSPGTGYGYTF. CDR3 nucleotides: TGTGCCAGCAGTCCCGGGACAGGTTATGGCTACACCTTC.

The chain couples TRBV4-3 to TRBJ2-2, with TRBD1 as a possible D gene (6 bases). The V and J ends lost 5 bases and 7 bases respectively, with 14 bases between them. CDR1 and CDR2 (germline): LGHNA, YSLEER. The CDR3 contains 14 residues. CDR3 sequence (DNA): TGCGCCAGCAGCTACACGAAGGGGGTCGGGGAGCTGTTTTTT. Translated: CASSYTKGVGELFF.

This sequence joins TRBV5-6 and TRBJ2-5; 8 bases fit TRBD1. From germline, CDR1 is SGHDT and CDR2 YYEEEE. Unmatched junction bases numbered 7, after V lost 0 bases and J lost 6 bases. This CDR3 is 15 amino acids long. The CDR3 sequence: CASSLVGQGAKTQYF. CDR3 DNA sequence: TGTGCCAGCAGCTTGGTCGGGCAGGGGGCAAAGACCCAGTACTTC.

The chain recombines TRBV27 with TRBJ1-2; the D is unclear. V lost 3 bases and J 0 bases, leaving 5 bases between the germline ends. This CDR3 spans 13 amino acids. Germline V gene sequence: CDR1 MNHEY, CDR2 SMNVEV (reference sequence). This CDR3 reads CASSFGSNYGYTF. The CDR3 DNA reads TGTGCCAGCAGTTTCGGTTCTAACTATGGCTACACCTTC.

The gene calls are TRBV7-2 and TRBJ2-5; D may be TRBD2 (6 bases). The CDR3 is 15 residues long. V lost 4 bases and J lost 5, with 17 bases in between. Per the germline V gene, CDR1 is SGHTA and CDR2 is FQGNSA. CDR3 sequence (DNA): TGTGCCAGCAGCTCCGGGAGTGCCGGGGTCGAGACCCAGTACTTC. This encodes CASSSGSAGVETQYF.